The next 26 T cell receptor beta chains were all read from a single sample in a study of T-cell memory formation after mild COVID-19 (dated by TCRdb to the early 2020s). Library preparation used 5' RACE. The sample was run on an Illumina NovaSeq 6000. TCRdb's own reprocessing of the public reads used fastp at Q25 and MiXCR and kept productive beta chains. Every entry covers one CDR3 protein and lists the most common genes and DNA from its rows. For this sample the table gives around 530,000 distinct CDR3 sequences, of which roughly 21% were detected only once. The ten largest clones represent roughly 9.1% of the sample. Specimen: PBMCs or a T cell subset sorted from them (not recorded which). The receptors stem from an adult woman who had mild COVID-19 (a few samples of this study predate the infection). The sample titles of this study are shuffled in the database, so cell type and time point are left out; the donor was told from shared clones.

V and J are TRBV15 and TRBJ1-2, with 8 nucleotides matching TRBD1. Germline lookup yields CDR1 LNHNV and CDR2 YYDKDF (reference sequence). V lost 5 bases and J lost 2; bases outside the gene matches: 4. The CDR3 is made up of 14 amino acids. The DNA of the CDR3 is TGTGCCACCAGCCCCGGGACAGGCAACTATGGCTACACCTTC. This translates into CATSPGTGNYGYTF.

In its sample, this clonotype was seen a few times. J is TRBJ2-7 and V is TRBV27, with TRBD1 matching 8 bases. The CDR3 has 15 residues. CDR1 is MNHEY, CDR2 SMNVEV, per germline (reference sequence). V was clipped by 2 bases and J by 6 bases; unmatched bases: 9. The CDR3 here is CASSLDPGGSREQYF. CDR3 bases: TGTGCCAGCAGTTTAGATCCAGGGGGCTCGCGCGAGCAGTACTTC.

CDR3 coding DNA: TGCGCCAGCGCGCCCGTCATCGGGACGAGCACAGATACGCAGTATTTT. It codes for CASAPVIGTSTDTQYF. The chain carries TRBV5-1 and TRBJ2-3; either TRBD1 or TRBD2 may fit D (5 bases each). The CDR3 sequence is 16 residues long. Looked up from germline, CDR1 is SGHRS and CDR2 is YFSETQ. Deletions cut 7 bases from V and 0 bases from J, with 18 bases between.

To note about this clonotype: A read error may explain this, as a much larger clone is one base away. The genes are TRBV2 and TRBJ1-1, with D unclear. The germline CDR1 and CDR2 sequences are SNHLY and FYNNEI. This CDR3 comprises 12 residues. Trimming pared 6 bases from V and 1 base from J, leaving 6 bases between. Written as DNA, the CDR3 is TGTGCCAGCAGGTTGTGGAACACTGAAGCTTTCTTT. Amino acid sequence: CASRLWNTEAFF.

The rearrangement joins TRBV7-8 to TRBJ2-5; D remains ambiguous. Trimming shortened V by 5 bases and J by 5 bases, and 15 bases separated the two germline ends. The CDR3 has 14 residues. Per the germline V gene, CDR1 is SGHVS and CDR2 is FQNEAQ. The CDR3 DNA sequence: TGTGCCAGCAGCCCATCCTGGGCTAGGGAGACCCAGTACTTC. Translated, it gives CASSPSWARETQYF.

Only a few counts were recorded for this clonotype. V usage is TRBV20-1 and J usage is TRBJ2-2, with 8 bases fitting TRBD2. The CDR3 contains 14 residues. Unmatched junction bases numbered 9, after V lost 6 bases and J lost 6 bases. Germline values: CDR1 DFQATT, CDR2 SNEGSKA (reference sequence). The CDR3 sequence: CSANNRGGSGELFF. The CDR3 coding sequence is TGCAGTGCCAATAATCGCGGGGGGTCCGGGGAGCTGTTTTTT.

The chain couples TRBV6-5 to TRBJ1-5; 7 bases fit TRBD1. This CDR3 comprises 15 residues. Germline CDR1 reads MNHEY; CDR2 reads SVGAGI. J lost 6 bases, V lost 0 bases, and 5 bases had no gene match. This chain's CDR3 is CASSYSTGAGQPQHF. The CDR3, as DNA: TGTGCCAGCAGTTACTCTACAGGGGCAGGTCAGCCCCAGCATTTT.

The V call is TRBV6-1, the J call TRBJ2-7, with TRBD1 identical over 7 bases. The CDR3 covers 13 residues. Trimming took 7 bases from V and 0 from J; bases not matched to a gene: 3. CDR1 MNHNS and CDR2 SASEGT come from the germline V gene. The CDR3 reads CASKRGPSYEQYF. CDR3 nucleotide sequence: TGTGCCAGCAAGAGGGGGCCCTCCTACGAGCAGTACTTC.

J is TRBJ2-1 and V is TRBV2, with TRBD2 matching 8 bases. With 3 bases clipped from V and 3 bases from J, the junction kept 4 bases outside the gene matches. This CDR3 spans 15 amino acids. The germline V gene encodes CDR1 SNHLY and CDR2 FYNNEI. The CDR3 region has the DNA TGTGCCAGCAGTGAGGGTAGCGGGGACTACAATGAGCAGTTCTTC. Translating gives CASSEGSGDYNEQFF.

The rearrangement links TRBV5-6 to TRBJ2-7; unclear D gene. Germline lookup yields CDR1 SGHDT and CDR2 YYEEEE. Trimming pared 2 bases from V and 12 bases from J, leaving 18 bases between. The CDR3 spans 13 residues. The DNA for the CDR3 is TGTGCCAGCAGCTTTAGGGTCATCCCTTCCTGGTACTTC. Translating it yields CASSFRVIPSWYF.

This clonotype has more than one count but fewer than ten. The V call is TRBV12-3 or TRBV12-4, the J call TRBJ1-2, with TRBD1 identical over 11 bases. The CDR3 length is 15 residues. V lost 3 bases and J lost 7; bases outside the gene matches: 7. This chain's CDR3 is CASSFFGQGAFGYTF. The CDR3 region has the DNA TGTGCCAGCAGTTTTTTTGGACAGGGGGCTTTTGGCTACACCTTC.

CDR3 loop: CASSLRGQENSPLHF. The CDR3 DNA reads TGCGCCAGCAGCCTACGCGGACAGGAAAATTCACCCCTCCACTTT. The chain links TRBV5-1 to TRBJ1-6; 7 bases fit TRBD1. The J segment lost 7 bases and the V segment lost 4 bases, leaving 8 bases of the junction unmatched. Germline V gene data show CDR1 as SGHRS and CDR2 as YFSETQ. The CDR3 runs to 15 residues.

This clonotype was detected only a few times. The V gene is TRBV7-2, the J gene TRBJ2-3; TRBD2 might be the D (7 bases). V lost 6 bases and J 1 base, leaving 11 bases between the germline ends. Germline assignment: CDR1 SGHTA and CDR2 FQGNSA. This CDR3 region has 14 residues. CDR3 loop: CASRRGGGTDTQYF. DNA for the CDR3: TGTGCCAGCAGACGAGGGGGGGGCACAGATACGCAGTATTTT.

V is TRBV6-5 and J is TRBJ1-2; D gene unclear. V lost 8 bases, J lost 2 bases, and 6 bases lay in between. CDR1 and CDR2 from the germline V gene are MNHEY and SVGAGI. The CDR3 sequence is 11 residues long. The CDR3 DNA follows: TGTGCCAGCGGACTGAACTATGGCTACACCTTC. Translated, it gives CASGLNYGYTF.

This CDR3 is CASSLGRQPNEQFF. CDR3 nucleotide sequence: TGCGCCAGCAGCTTAGGAAGACAGCCAAATGAGCAGTTCTTC. The genes are TRBV5-1 and TRBJ2-1; D might be TRBD1 (5 bases). The germline V and J ends were trimmed by 2 bases and 7 bases, with 13 bases remaining between them. CDR1 and CDR2 (germline): SGHRS, YFSETQ. CDR3 length: 14 residues.

This chain connects TRBV5-4 to TRBJ1-2; the D gene is possibly TRBD1 (5 bases). Germline V gives CDR1 SGHNT, CDR2 YYREEE (reference sequence). With 6 bases removed from V and 2 bases from J, the gap between germline ends came to 14 bases. This CDR3 spans 14 amino acids. CDR3 sequence (DNA): TGTGCCAGCATCCCACGGGGGGGGAACTATGGCTACACCTTC. Residues: CASIPRGGNYGYTF.

The chain joins TRBV7-9 to TRBJ1-2; D unresolved. The CDR3 consists of 13 residues. Per germline, CDR1 SEHNR and CDR2 FQNEAQ (reference sequence). Trimming took off 1 base at V and 9 bases at J, with 12 bases between the two ends. DNA for the CDR3: TGTGCCAGCAGCTTAGGAGGGCCCACCAGCTACACCTTC. It translates to CASSLGGPTSYTF.

This clonotype appeared a few times. The CDR3 DNA reads TGTGCCAGCAGCCAAGAGGGAGCGGGAGTTAGCACAGATACGCAGTATTTT. It translates to CASSQEGAGVSTDTQYF. The chain employs TRBV4-2 and TRBJ2-3, with TRBD2 matching over 8 bases. Germline V gene sequence: CDR1 LGHNA, CDR2 YNFKEQ. V shed 0 bases and J 0 bases; nucleotides not matched to a gene: 5. This CDR3 region has 17 residues.

The chain couples TRBV12-3 or TRBV12-4 to TRBJ2-4; D is ambiguous. V dropped 2 bases and J dropped 2 bases, with 1 base sitting between them. The CDR3 consists of 12 residues. The CDR3 spells CASSLTKNIQYF. As DNA, the CDR3 is TGTGCCAGCAGTTTAACCAAAAACATTCAGTACTTC.

There are a few counts of this clonotype. The genes are TRBV27 and TRBJ2-1; 9 bases map to TRBD2. The CDR3 is 13 amino acids. Germline V CDR1 and CDR2: MNHEY, SMNVEV (reference sequence). The trim removed 8 bases at V and 10 bases at J, leaving 9 bases unmatched. CDR3 nucleotide sequence: TGTGCCAGCGGGACTAGCTTGGTAGGCGAGCAGTTCTTC. Translation: CASGTSLVGEQFF.

This clonotype was seen only a few times. The CDR3 DNA sequence: TGTGCCAGCAGCTTGGGCGGCTGGGTACAGAACACTGAAGCTTTCTTT. Its translation is CASSLGGWVQNTEAFF. This chain joins TRBV7-8 and TRBJ1-1; D not resolved. V dropped 3 bases and J dropped 1 base, with 15 bases sitting between them. Germline V CDR1 and CDR2: SGHVS, FQNEAQ. The CDR3 covers 16 residues.

The J gene is TRBJ2-1, the V gene TRBV19, with 11 nucleotides matching TRBD2. The V gene's germline CDR1 is LNHDA and CDR2 SQIVND (reference sequence). V lost 7 bases and J lost 4; bases outside the gene matches: 3. The CDR3 loop spans 14 amino acids. CDR3 region: CASKASGGYNEQFF. The CDR3 DNA reads as TGTGCCAGTAAGGCTAGCGGGGGGTACAATGAGCAGTTCTTC.

This sequence joins TRBV9 and TRBJ2-1, with D maybe TRBD2 (5 bases). V dropped 2 bases and J dropped 5 bases, with 11 bases sitting between them. Germline CDR1 reads SGDLS; CDR2 reads YYNGEE. This CDR3 is 14 amino acids long. This chain's CDR3 is CASSVRTGNNEQFF. CDR3 bases: TGTGCCAGCAGCGTTAGAACGGGAAACAATGAGCAGTTCTTC.

This clonotype was detected only once. V gene TRBV13 combines with J gene TRBJ1-2, with TRBD1 as a possible D gene (6 bases). Germline V lookup: CDR1 PRHDT, CDR2 FYEKMQ (reference sequence). This CDR3 has 16 amino acids. Deletions cut 1 base from V and 5 bases from J, with 17 bases between. The CDR3, as DNA: TGTGCCAGCAGCTTAGCCCTGAGGGAGGGGGATTATGGCTACACCTTC. As protein: CASSLALREGDYGYTF. Based on the CDR3 plus reference TRBV13 and TRBJ1-2, the full variable domain is AAGVIQSPRHLIKEKRETATLKCYPIPRHDTVYWYQQGPGQDPQFLISFYEKMQSDKGSIPDRFSAQQFSDYHSELNMSSLELGDSALYFCASSLALREGDYGYTFGSGTRLTVV.

The genes are TRBV10-3 and TRBJ1-1; D uncertain. Trimming removed 4 bases from V and 0 bases from J, with 12 bases in between. Germline V gene data show CDR1 as ENHRY and CDR2 as SYGVKD. The CDR3 has 15 amino acids. The CDR3 DNA sequence: TGTGCCATCAGTGGAGGGAGGGCCCTGAACACTGAAGCTTTCTTT. This sequence encodes CAISGGRALNTEAFF.

This clonotype was seen a few times. The chain links TRBV25-1 to TRBJ1-2; tentatively, D is TRBD1 (6 bases). Germline CDR1 is MGHDK and CDR2 is SYGVNS. The germline V and J ends were trimmed by 3 bases and 2 bases, with 13 bases remaining between them. CDR3 size: 15 residues. Written as DNA, the CDR3 is TGTGCCAGCAGTGACTCCTGGGGGGCAAACTATGGCTACACCTTC. Protein product: CASSDSWGANYGYTF.